This is a list of T cell receptor beta chains from one sample in a study of pediatric ulcerative colitis. The data were produced by immunoSEQ multiplex PCR, yet TCRdb's version contains in-frame clones alone and is incomplete. The data show around 37,000 clones, with 60% to 85% seen just once and 8% to 9.5% held by the top ten. Sequenced: gut tissue. These TCRs come from a boy between 10 and 17 years old with severe ulcerative colitis. Both conserved end residues are part of each CDR3. The D gene is left open where the match is weak. A clone size is listed for some rows: how often the clone was seen (once, few, many), or a class if it is expanded.

>-|TRBJ1-3|once|TRBV9
CASTLSDSSFSGNTIYF
TGTGCCAGCACTTTATCTGACTCAAGCTTCTCTGGAAACACCATATATTTT
>-|TRBJ2-7|-|TRBV18
CASSNFQGINYEQYF
TGTGCCAGCTCAAATTTCCAGGGAATCAACTACGAGCAGTACTTC
>-|TRBJ2-6|once|TRBV9
CASSVDDVLTF
TGTGCCAGCAGCGTAGACGACGTCCTGACTTTC
>TRBD1|TRBJ1-3|-|TRBV2
CASSEGRGQGKPGNTIYF
TGTGCCAGCAGTGAAGGGAGGGGACAGGGGAAGCCTGGAAACACCATATATTTT
>-|TRBJ2-5|-|TRBV11-3
CASSAGDQETQYF
TGTGCCAGCAGCGCCGGGGACCAAGAGACCCAGTACTTC
>TRBD2|TRBJ2-5|few|TRBV5-1
CASSTGLAGGGQETQYF
TGCGCCAGCAGCACGGGACTAGCGGGGGGTGGTCAAGAGACCCAGTACTTC
>-|TRBJ2-1|-|TRBV9
CASSALGGPGEQFF
TGTGCCAGCAGCGCACTCGGGGGGCCGGGTGAGCAGTTCTTC
>-|TRBJ2-3|-|TRBV28
CASSLSSAPHTQYF
TGTGCCAGCAGTTTAAGCTCGGCGCCCCATACGCAGTATTTT
>-|TRBJ2-3|-|TRBV2
CASGYKGGGADTQYF
TGTGCCAGCGGCTATAAGGGGGGTGGCGCAGATACGCAGTATTTT
>-|TRBJ2-7|few|TRBV28
CASSSTGTGTYEQYF
TGTGCCAGCAGTTCCACCGGGACTGGCACCTACGAGCAGTACTTC
>-|TRBJ2-5|-|TRBV29-1
CSVDGGGGETQYF
TGCAGCGTTGACGGGGGAGGAGGGGAGACCCAGTACTTC
>-|TRBJ1-5|-|TRBV19
CASTLRGGVNQPQHF
TGTGCCAGTACCCTTCGAGGGGGGGTCAACCAGCCCCAGCATTTT
>-|TRBJ2-3|once|TRBV19
CATKKSGSTDTQYF
TGTGCCACCAAGAAGAGTGGGAGCACAGATACGCAGTATTTT
>-|TRBJ2-7|-|TRBV29-1
CSPHRAEQYF
TGCAGCCCCCATCGGGCAGAGCAGTACTTC
>-|TRBJ1-2|-|TRBV5-6
CASSFRLDGYTF
TGTGCCAGCAGCTTTCGACTCGATGGCTACACCTTC
>TRBD2|TRBJ2-1|-|TRBV5-1
CASSFGLVGMNEQFF
TGCGCCAGCAGCTTTGGACTAGTGGGGATGAATGAGCAGTTCTTC
>-|TRBJ2-2|few|TRBV7-3
CASSAGATTGELFF
TGTGCCAGCAGCGCCGGGGCTACGACCGGGGAGCTGTTTTTT
>-|TRBJ2-1|-|TRBV5-1
CASSQVGSAEQFF
TGCGCCAGCAGCCAGGTAGGGTCGGCTGAGCAGTTCTTC
>TRBD2|TRBJ2-5|-|TRBV2
CASSGRGGGQETQYF
TGTGCCAGCAGTGGCCGCGGGGGAGGGCAAGAGACCCAGTACTTC
>TRBD1|TRBJ2-7|-|TRBV4-1
CASSLERGRGSEQYF
TGCGCCAGCAGCCTAGAGAGGGGGCGCGGATCCGAGCAGTACTTC
>-|TRBJ2-1|-|TRBV4-1
CASSQDPPGPYNEQFF
TGCGCCAGCAGCCAAGATCCACCGGGCCCCTACAATGAGCAGTTCTTC
>TRBD1|TRBJ2-1|once|TRBV4-1
CASSKAGQGAYNEQFF
TGCGCCAGCAGCAAGGCCGGACAGGGGGCTTACAATGAGCAGTTCTTC
>-|TRBJ2-3|-|TRBV7-8
CASSFFSVADTQYF
TGTGCCAGCAGCTTCTTTAGTGTGGCAGATACGCAGTATTTT
>-|TRBJ1-1|few|TRBV4-1
CASSHSPTGNTEAFF
TGCGCCAGCAGCCATTCCCCGACAGGGAACACTGAAGCTTTCTTT
>-|TRBJ1-1|-|TRBV6-1
CASTELGVSAEAFF
TGTGCCAGCACGGAATTAGGGGTGTCGGCTGAAGCTTTCTTT
>-|TRBJ2-1|-|TRBV7-9
CASSSRGEAYNEQFF
TGTGCCAGCAGCTCCAGGGGGGAGGCCTACAATGAGCAGTTCTTC
>TRBD2|TRBJ2-6|-|TRBV19
CASTPREGLGANVLTF
TGTGCCAGTACCCCACGGGAGGGGCTTGGGGCCAACGTCCTGACTTTC
>-|TRBJ2-3|-|TRBV2
CASSEAEAGKGGFTDTQYF
TGTGCCAGCAGTGAAGCGGAGGCAGGGAAGGGCGGTTTCACAGATACGCAGTATTTT
>-|TRBJ2-3|few|TRBV27
CASSSGVITDTQYF
TGTGCCAGCAGTTCAGGGGTTATCACAGATACGCAGTATTTT
>-|TRBJ2-7|-|TRBV6-5
CASSSGLSGEQYF
TGTGCCAGCAGTTCCGGGCTCTCGGGCGAGCAGTACTTC
>-|TRBJ2-2|few|TRBV7-6
CASSATVEKRFTGELFF
TGTGCCAGCAGCGCCACGGTAGAGAAGCGATTCACCGGGGAGCTGTTTTTT
>-|TRBJ1-2|-|TRBV2
CASSGNRIYGYTF
TGTGCCAGCAGTGGGAACAGGATATATGGCTACACCTTC
>-|TRBJ2-2|-|TRBV7-6
CASSLDSWATGELFF
TGTGCCAGCAGCTTAGACAGCTGGGCCACCGGGGAGCTGTTTTTT
>-|TRBJ2-7|-|TRBV6-5
CASSLYTGYEQYF
TGTGCCAGCAGCCTCTACACAGGCTACGAGCAGTACTTC
>-|TRBJ1-2|-|TRBV6-1
CASAQAGGGYTF
TGTGCCAGCGCCCAGGCTGGCGGTGGCTACACCTTC
>-|TRBJ1-1|-|TRBV7-5
CVRSLGPQGYRDRGRRTEAFF
TGTGTCAGAAGCTTAGGACCCCAAGGATACCGGGACAGGGGGCGGAGAACTGAAGCTTTCTTT
>TRBD2|TRBJ2-1|-|TRBV7-9
CASSGRESGGIYNEQFF
TGTGCCAGCAGCGGACGGGAGAGCGGGGGGATTTACAATGAGCAGTTCTTC